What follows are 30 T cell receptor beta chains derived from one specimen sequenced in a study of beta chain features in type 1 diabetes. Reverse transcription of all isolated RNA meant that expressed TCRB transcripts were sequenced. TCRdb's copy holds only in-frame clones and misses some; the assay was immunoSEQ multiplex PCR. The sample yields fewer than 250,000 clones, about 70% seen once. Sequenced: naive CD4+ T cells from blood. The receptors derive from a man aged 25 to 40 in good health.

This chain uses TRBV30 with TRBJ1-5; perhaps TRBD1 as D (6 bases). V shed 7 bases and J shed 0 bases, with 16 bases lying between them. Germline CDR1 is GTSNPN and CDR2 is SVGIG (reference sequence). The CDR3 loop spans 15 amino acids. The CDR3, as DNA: TGTGCCTTGGCCTTCGGGACACTTAGCAATCAGCCCCAGCATTTT. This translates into CALAFGTLSNQPQHF.

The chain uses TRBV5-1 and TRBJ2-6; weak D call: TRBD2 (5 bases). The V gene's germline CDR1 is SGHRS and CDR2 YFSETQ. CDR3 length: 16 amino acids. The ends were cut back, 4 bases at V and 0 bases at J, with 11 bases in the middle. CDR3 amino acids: CASSTDWSSGANVLTF. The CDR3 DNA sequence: TGCGCCAGCAGCACGGACTGGTCCTCTGGGGCCAACGTCCTGACTTTC.

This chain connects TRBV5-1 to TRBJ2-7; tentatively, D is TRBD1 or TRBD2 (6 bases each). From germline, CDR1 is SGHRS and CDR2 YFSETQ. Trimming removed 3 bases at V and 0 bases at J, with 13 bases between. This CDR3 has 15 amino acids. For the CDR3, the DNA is TGCGCCAGCAGCTCGACGGAGGGACACTCCTACGAGCAGTACTTC. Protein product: CASSSTEGHSYEQYF.

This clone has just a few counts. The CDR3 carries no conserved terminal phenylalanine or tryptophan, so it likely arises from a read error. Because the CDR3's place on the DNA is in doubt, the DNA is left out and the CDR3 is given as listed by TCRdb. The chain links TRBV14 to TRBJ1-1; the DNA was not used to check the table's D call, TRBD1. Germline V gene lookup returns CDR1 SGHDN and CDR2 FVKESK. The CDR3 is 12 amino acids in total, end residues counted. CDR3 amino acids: CASSQDSGPGHI.

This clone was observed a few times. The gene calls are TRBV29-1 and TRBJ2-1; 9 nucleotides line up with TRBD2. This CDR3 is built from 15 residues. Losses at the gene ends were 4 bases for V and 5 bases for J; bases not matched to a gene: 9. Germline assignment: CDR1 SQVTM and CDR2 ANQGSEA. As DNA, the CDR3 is TGCAGCGTTGCTAAGGTTCTAGCGGGGAACAATGAGCAGTTCTTC. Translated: CSVAKVLAGNNEQFF.

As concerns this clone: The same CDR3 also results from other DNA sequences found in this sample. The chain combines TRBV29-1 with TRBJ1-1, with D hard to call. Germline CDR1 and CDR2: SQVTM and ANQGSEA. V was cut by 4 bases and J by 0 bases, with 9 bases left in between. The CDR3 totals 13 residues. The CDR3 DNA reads TGCAGCGTTGGGGCCATCCTGAACACTGAAGCTTTCTTT. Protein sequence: CSVGAILNTEAFF.

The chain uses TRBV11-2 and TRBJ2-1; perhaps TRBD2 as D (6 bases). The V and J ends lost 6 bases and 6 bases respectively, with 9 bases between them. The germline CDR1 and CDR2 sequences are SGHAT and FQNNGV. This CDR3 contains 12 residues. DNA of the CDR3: TGTGCCAGCAGTAAACTAGCCAATGAGCAGTTCTTC. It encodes CASSKLANEQFF.

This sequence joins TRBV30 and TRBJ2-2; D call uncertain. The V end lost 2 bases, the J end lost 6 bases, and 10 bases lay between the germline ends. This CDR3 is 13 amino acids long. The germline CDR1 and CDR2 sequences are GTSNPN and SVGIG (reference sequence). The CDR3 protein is CAWSKGMAGELFF. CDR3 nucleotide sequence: TGTGCCTGGAGTAAAGGAATGGCCGGGGAGCTGTTTTTT.

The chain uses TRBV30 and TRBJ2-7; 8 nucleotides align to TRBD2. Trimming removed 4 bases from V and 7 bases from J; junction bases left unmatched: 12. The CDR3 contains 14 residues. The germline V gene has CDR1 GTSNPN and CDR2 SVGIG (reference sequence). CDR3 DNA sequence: TGTGCCTGGATAGCGGGGCAGGGATTAAAGGAGCAGTACTTC. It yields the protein CAWIAGQGLKEQYF.

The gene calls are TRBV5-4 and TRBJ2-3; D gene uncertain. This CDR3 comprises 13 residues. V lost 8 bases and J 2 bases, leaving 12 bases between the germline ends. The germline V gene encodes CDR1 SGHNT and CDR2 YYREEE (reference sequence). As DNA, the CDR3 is TGTGCCAGTACAATCGTCCCCACAGATACGCAGTATTTT. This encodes CASTIVPTDTQYF.

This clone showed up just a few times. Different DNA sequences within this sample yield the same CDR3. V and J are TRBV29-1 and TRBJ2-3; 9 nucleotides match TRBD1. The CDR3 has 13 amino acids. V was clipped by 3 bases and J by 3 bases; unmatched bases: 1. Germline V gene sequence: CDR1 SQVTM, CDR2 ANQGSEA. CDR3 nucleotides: TGCAGCGTTGAGACAGGGGGGACAGATACGCAGTATTTT. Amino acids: CSVETGGTDTQYF.

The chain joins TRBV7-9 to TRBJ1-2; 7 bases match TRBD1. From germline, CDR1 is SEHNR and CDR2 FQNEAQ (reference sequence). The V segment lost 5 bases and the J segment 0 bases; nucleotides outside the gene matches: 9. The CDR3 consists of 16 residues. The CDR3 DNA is TGTGCCAGCAGCCATGGACAGGCTCCTGCTAACTATGGCTACACCTTC. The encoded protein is CASSHGQAPANYGYTF.

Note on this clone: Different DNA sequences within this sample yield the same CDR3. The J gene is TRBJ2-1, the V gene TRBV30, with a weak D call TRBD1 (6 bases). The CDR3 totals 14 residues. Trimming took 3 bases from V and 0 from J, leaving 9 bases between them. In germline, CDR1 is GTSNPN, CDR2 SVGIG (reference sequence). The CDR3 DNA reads TGTGCCTGGAGCAGGGGCAGCTCCTACAATGAGCAGTTCTTC. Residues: CAWSRGSSYNEQFF.

CDR3 in DNA: TGTGCCAGCAGCGTAGAAGAGTACAGCGGAGAGACCCAGTACTTC. Protein: CASSVEEYSGETQYF. The chain employs TRBV9 and TRBJ2-5; a possible D gene is TRBD2 (5 bases). The CDR3 covers 15 residues. The germline V gene has CDR1 SGDLS and CDR2 YYNGEE. The germline V and J ends were trimmed by 0 bases and 4 bases, with 13 bases remaining between them.

CDR3 sequence reads: CASSLGPSGIAEQFF. Written as DNA, the CDR3 is TGTGCCAGCAGCTTAGGACCTAGCGGGATTGCTGAGCAGTTCTTC. V gene TRBV7-2 combines with J gene TRBJ2-1; 9 nucleotides align to TRBD2. The junction had 7 bases not matched to a gene; V was cut back by 1 base and J by 9 bases. The CDR3 covers 15 residues. Germline V gene sequence: CDR1 SGHTA, CDR2 FQGNSA.

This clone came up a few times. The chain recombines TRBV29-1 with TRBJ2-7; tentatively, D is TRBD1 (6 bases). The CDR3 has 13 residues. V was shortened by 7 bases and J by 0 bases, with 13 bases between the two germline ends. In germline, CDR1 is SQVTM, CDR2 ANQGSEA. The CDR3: CSAGQISSYEQYF. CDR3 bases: TGCAGCGCCGGACAGATAAGCTCCTACGAGCAGTACTTC.

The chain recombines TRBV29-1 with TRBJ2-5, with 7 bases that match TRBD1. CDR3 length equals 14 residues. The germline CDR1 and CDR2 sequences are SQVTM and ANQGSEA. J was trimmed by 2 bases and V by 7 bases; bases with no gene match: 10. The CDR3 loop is CSGQTGTTQETQYF. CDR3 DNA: TGCAGCGGCCAGACAGGGACGACTCAAGAGACCCAGTACTTC.

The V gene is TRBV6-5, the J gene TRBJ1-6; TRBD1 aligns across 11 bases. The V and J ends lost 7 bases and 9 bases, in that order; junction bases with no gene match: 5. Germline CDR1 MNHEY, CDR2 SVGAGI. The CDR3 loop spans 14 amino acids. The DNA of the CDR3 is TGTGCCAGCACCCGGGGACAGGGGGTTTCACCCCTCCACTTT. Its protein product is CASTRGQGVSPLHF.

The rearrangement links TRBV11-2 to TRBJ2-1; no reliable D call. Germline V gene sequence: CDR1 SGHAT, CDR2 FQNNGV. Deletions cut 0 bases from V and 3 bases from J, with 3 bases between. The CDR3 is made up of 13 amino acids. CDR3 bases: TGTGCCAGCAGCTTAGAGCTCTACAATGAGCAGTTCTTC. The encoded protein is CASSLELYNEQFF. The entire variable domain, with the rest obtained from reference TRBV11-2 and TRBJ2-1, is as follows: EAGVAQSPRYKIIEKRQSVAFWCNPISGHATLYWYQQILGQGPKLLIQFQNNGVVDDSQLPKDRFSAERLKGVDSTLKIQPAKLEDSAVYLCASSLELYNEQFFGPGTRLTVL.

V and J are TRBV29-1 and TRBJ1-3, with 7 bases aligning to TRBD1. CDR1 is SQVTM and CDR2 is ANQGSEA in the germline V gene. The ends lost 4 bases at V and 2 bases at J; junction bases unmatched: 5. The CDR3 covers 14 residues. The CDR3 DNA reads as TGCAGCGTTGCGACAGGGTCAACTGGAAACACCATATATTTT. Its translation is CSVATGSTGNTIYF.

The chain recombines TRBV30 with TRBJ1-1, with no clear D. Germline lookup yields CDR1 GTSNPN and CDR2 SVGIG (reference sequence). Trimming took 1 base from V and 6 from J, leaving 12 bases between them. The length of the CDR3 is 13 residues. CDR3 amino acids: CAWSEGLNAEAFF. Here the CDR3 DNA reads TGTGCCTGGAGTGAGGGCTTAAACGCTGAAGCTTTCTTT.

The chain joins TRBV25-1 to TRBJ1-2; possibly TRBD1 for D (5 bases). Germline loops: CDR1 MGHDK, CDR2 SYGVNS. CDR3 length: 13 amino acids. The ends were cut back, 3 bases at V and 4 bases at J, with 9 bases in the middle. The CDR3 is CASSEGTIYGYTF. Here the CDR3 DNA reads TGTGCCAGCAGTGAGGGGACCATCTATGGCTACACCTTC.

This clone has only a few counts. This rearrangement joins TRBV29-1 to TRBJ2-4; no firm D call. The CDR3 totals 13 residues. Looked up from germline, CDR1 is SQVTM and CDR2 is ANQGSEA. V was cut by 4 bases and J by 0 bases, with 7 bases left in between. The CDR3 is CSVAPLAKNIQYF. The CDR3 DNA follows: TGCAGCGTTGCTCCTCTAGCCAAAAACATTCAGTACTTC.

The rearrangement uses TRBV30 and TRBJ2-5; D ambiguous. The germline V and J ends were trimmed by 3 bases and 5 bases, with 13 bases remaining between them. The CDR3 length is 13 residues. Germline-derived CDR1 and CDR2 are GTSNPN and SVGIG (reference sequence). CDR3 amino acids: CAWRATTPETQYF. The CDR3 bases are TGTGCCTGGAGGGCAACCACTCCGGAGACCCAGTACTTC.

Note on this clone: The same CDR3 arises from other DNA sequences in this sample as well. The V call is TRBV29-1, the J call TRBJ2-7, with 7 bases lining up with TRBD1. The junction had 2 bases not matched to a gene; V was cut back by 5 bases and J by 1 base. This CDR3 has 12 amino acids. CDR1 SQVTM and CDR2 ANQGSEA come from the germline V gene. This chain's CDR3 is CSVLGQSYEQYF. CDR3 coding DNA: TGCAGCGTTCTGGGACAGTCCTACGAGCAGTACTTC.

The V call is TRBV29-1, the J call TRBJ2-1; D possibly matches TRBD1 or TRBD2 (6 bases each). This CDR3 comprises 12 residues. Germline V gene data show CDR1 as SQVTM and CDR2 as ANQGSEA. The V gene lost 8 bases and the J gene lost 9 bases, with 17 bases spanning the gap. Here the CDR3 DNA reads TGCAGCACGGGGGCCAAAATGGGTGAGCAGTTCTTC. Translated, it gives CSTGAKMGEQFF.

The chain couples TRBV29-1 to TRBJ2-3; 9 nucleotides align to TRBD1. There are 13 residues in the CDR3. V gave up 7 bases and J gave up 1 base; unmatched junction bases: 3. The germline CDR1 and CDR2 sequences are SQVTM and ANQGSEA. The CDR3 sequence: CSGRTGGTDTQYF. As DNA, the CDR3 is TGCAGCGGGAGGACAGGGGGCACAGATACGCAGTATTTT.

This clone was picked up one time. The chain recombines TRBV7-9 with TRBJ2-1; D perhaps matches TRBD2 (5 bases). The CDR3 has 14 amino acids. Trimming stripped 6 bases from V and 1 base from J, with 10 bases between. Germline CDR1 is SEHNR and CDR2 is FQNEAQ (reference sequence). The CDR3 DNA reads TGTGCCAGCAGGACTACCGGATCCTACAATGAGCAGTTCTTC. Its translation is CASRTTGSYNEQFF. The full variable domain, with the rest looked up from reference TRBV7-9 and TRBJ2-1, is DTGVSQNPRHKITKRGQNVTFRCDPISEHNRLYWYRQTLGQGPEFLTYFQNEAQLEKSRLLSDRFSAERPKGSFSTLEIQRTEQGDSAMYLCASRTTGSYNEQFFGPGTRLTVL.

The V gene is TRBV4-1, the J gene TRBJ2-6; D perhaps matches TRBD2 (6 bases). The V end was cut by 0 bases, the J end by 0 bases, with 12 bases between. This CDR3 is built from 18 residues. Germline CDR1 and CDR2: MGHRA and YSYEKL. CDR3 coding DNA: TGCGCCAGCAGCCAAGAACCGGGAGTAAGCTCTGGGGCCAACGTCCTGACTTTC. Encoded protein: CASSQEPGVSSGANVLTF.

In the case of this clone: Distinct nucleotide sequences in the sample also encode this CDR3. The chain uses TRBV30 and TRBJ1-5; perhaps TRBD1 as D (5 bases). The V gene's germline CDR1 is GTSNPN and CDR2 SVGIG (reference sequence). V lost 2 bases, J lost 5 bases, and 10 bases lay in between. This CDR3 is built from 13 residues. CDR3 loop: CAWSRGGDQPQHF. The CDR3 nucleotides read TGTGCCTGGAGTAGGGGCGGGGATCAGCCCCAGCATTTT.